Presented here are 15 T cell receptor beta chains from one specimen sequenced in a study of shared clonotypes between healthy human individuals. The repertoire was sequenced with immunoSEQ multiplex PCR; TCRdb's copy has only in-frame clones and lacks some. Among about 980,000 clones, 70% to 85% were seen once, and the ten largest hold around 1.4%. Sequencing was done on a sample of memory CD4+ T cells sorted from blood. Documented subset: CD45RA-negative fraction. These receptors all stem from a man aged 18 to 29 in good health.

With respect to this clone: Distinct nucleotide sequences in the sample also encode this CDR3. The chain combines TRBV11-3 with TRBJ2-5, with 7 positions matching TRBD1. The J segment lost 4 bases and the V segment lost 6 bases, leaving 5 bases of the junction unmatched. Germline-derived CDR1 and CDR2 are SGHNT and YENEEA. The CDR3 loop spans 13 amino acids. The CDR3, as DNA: TGTGCCAGCAGTCGACAGGGTGGAGAGACCCAGTACTTC. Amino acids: CASSRQGGETQYF.

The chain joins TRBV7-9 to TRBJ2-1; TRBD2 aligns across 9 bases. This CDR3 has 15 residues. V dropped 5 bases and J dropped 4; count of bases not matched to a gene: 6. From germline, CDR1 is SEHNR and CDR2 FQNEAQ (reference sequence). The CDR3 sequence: CASSPSGARYNEQFF. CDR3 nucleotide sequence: TGTGCCAGCAGCCCTAGCGGGGCCAGATACAATGAGCAGTTCTTC.

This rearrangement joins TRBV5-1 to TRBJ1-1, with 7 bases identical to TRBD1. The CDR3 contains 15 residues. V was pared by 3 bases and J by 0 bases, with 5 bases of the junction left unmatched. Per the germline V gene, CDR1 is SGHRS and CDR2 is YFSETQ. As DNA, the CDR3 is TGCGCCAGCAGCTCACAGGGGTACGTGAACACTGAAGCTTTCTTT. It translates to CASSSQGYVNTEAFF.

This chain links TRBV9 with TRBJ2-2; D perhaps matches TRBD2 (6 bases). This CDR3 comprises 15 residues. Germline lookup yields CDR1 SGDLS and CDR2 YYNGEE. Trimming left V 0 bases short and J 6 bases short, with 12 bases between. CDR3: CASSVVTGGAGELFF. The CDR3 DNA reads TGTGCCAGCAGCGTAGTGACTGGCGGGGCCGGGGAGCTGTTTTTT. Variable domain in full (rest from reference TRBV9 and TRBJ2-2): DSGVTQTPKHLITATGQRVTLRCSPRSGDLSVYWYQQSLDQGLQFLIQYYNGEERAKGNILERFSAQQFPDLHSELNLSSLELGDSALYFCASSVVTGGAGELFFGEGSRLTVL.

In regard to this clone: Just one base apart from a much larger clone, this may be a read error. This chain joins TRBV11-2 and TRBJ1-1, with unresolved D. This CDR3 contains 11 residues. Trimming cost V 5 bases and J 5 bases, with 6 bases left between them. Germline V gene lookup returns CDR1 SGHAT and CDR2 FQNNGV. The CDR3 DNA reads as TGTGCCAGCAGCCTTTGGACTGAAGCTTTCTTT. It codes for CASSLWTEAFF.

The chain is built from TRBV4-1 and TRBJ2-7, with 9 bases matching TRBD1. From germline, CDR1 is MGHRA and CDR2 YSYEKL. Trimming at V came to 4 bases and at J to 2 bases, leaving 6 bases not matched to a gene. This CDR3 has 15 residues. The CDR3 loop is CASSRGDRAPYEQYF. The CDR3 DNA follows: TGCGCCAGCAGCCGAGGGGACAGGGCTCCCTACGAGCAGTACTTC.

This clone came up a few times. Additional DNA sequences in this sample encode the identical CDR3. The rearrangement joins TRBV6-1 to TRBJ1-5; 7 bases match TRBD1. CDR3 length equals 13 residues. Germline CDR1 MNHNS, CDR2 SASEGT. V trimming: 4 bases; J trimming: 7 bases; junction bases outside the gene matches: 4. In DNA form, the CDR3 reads TGTGCCAGCAGTGGACAGGGAGGGCAGCCCCAGCATTTT. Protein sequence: CASSGQGGQPQHF.

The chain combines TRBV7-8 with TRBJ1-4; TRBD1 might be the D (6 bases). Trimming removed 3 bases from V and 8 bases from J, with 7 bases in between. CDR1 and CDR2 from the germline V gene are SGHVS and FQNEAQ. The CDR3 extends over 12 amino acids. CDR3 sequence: CASSFGQEKLFF. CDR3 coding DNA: TGTGCCAGCAGCTTCGGACAGGAAAAACTGTTTTTT.

CDR3 DNA sequence: TGCGCCAGCAGCAGGGACAGGGGTGACGAAAAACTGTTTTTT. It encodes CASSRDRGDEKLFF. The chain links TRBV5-1 to TRBJ1-4, with TRBD1 matching 10 bases. The germline gives CDR1 SGHRS, CDR2 YFSETQ. The CDR3 contains 14 residues. The J segment lost 8 bases and the V segment lost 4 bases, leaving 5 bases of the junction unmatched. Using reference TRBV5-1 and TRBJ1-4 for the parts outside the CDR3, the full variable domain is KAGVTQTPRYLIKTRGQQVTLSCSPISGHRSVSWYQQTPGQGLQFLFEYFSETQRNKGNFPGRFSGRQFSNSRSEMNVSTLELGDSALYLCASSRDRGDEKLFFGSGTQLSVL.

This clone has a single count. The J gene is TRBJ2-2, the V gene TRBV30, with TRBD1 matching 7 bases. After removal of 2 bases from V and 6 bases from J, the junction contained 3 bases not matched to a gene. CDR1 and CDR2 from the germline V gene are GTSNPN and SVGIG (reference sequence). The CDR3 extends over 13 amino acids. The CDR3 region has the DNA TGTGCCTGGAGTTCAACAGGGGCCGGGGAGCTGTTTTTT. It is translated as CAWSSTGAGELFF.

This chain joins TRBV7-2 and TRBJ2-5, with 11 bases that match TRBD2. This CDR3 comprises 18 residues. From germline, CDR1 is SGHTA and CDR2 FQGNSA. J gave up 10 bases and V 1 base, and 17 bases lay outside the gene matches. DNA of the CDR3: TGTGCCAGCAGCTTAGAGGTCGGGGCTAGCGGGAGGTGGCGTAACCAGTACTTC. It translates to CASSLEVGASGRWRNQYF.

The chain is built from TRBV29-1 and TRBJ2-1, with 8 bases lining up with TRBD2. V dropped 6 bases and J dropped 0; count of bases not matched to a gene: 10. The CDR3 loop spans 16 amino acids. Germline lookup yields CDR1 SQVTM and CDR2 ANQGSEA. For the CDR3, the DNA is TGCAGCGTAGATAGCGGGGTGATTAGCTCCTACAATGAGCAGTTCTTC. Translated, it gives CSVDSGVISSYNEQFF.

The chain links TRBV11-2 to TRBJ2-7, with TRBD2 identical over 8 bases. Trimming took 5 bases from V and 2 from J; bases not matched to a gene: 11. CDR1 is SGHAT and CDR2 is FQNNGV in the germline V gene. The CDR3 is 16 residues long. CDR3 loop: CASSRRTGGNPYEQYF. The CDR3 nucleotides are TGTGCCAGCAGCCGGAGGACGGGGGGGAATCCCTACGAGCAGTACTTC.

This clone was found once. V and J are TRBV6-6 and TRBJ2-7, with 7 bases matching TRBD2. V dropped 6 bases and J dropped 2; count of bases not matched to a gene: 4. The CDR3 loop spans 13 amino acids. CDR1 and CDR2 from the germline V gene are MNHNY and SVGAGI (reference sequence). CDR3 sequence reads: CASRSTSAYEQYF. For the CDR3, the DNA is TGTGCCAGCAGATCCACTAGCGCCTACGAGCAGTACTTC.

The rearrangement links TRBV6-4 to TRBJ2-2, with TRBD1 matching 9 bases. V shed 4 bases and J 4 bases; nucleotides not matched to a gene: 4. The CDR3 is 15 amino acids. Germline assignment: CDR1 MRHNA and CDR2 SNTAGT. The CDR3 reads CASSGGQGGTGELFF. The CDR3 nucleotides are TGTGCCAGCAGTGGGGGACAGGGCGGCACCGGGGAGCTGTTTTTT.